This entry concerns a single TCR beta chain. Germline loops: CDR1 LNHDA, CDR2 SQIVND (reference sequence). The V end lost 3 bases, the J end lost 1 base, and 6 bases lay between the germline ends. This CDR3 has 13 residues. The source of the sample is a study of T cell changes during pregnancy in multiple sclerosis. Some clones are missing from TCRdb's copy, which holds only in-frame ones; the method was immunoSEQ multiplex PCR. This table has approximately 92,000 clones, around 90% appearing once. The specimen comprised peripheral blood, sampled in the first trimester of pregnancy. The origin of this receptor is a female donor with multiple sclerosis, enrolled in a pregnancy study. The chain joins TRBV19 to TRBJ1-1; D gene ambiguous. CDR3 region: CASSMGKNTEAFF. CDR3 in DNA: TGTGCCAGTAGTATGGGCAAGAACACTGAAGCTTTCTTT. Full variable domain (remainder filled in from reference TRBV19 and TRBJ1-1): DGGITQSPKYLFRKEGQNVTLSCEQNLNHDAMYWYRQDPGQGLRLIYYSQIVNDFQKGDIAEGYSVSREKKESFPLTVTSAQKNPTAFYLCASSMGKNTEAFFGQGTRLTVV.